A selection of T cell receptor beta chains follows, all from one sample in a study of T cell responses to AZD1222 COVID-19 vaccine. This table comes from immunoSEQ multiplex PCR, and its TCRdb copy is limited to in-frame clones, with some not included. The table lists approximately 150,000 clones, roughly nine tenths of them singletons, with less than 3% in the top ten. Sequenced material: peripheral blood, taken on day 0 of AZD1222 vaccination. The origin of the receptors is an adult in good health. Both conserved end residues are part of each CDR3. Fields, in order: clone size, V gene, D gene, J gene, CDR3 DNA, CDR3 protein. D genes are given only for firm matches. Clone size is stated in some rows and not others, as once, few, many or a class when expanded.

abundance: -
v_gene: TRBV28
d_gene: -
j_gene: TRBJ2-5
CDR3nt: TGTGCCAGCAGCCAAAGGGAGACCCAGTACTTC
CDR3aa: CASSQRETQYF

abundance: -
v_gene: TRBV19
d_gene: TRBD2
j_gene: TRBJ2-1
CDR3nt: TGTGCCTCCGGAAGGGTCGGGAGGGCTTACAATGAGCAGTTCTTC
CDR3aa: CASGRVGRAYNEQFF

abundance: -
v_gene: TRBV19
d_gene: -
j_gene: TRBJ2-1
CDR3nt: TGTGCCAGTAGACACTTCAGGGGAGCGGATGAGCAGTTCTTC
CDR3aa: CASRHFRGADEQFF

abundance: -
v_gene: TRBV5-4
d_gene: -
j_gene: TRBJ2-5
CDR3nt: TGTGCCAGCAGCCCAGGGCAGCAGCAAGAGACCCAGTACTTC
CDR3aa: CASSPGQQQETQYF

abundance: -
v_gene: TRBV15
d_gene: -
j_gene: TRBJ1-6
CDR3nt: TGTGCCACCAGCAGAGATGGAGGGGCAGATAATTCACCCCTCCACTTT
CDR3aa: CATSRDGGADNSPLHF

abundance: once
v_gene: TRBV5-1
d_gene: TRBD2
j_gene: TRBJ2-2
CDR3nt: TGCGCCAGCAGCATTAGCGGGGGGAACACCGGGGAGCTGTTTTTT
CDR3aa: CASSISGGNTGELFF

abundance: -
v_gene: TRBV5-1
d_gene: TRBD1
j_gene: TRBJ2-1
CDR3nt: TGCGCCAGCAGCTGGGGACAGGGCATAAACAATGAGCAGTTCTTC
CDR3aa: CASSWGQGINNEQFF

abundance: -
v_gene: TRBV12-3/TRBV12-4
d_gene: -
j_gene: TRBJ1-1
CDR3nt: TGTGCCAGCAGTCCCGACAGCGGGGAAGCTTTCTTT
CDR3aa: CASSPDSGEAFF

abundance: -
v_gene: TRBV18
d_gene: -
j_gene: TRBJ2-7
CDR3nt: TGTGCCAGCTCCTCAGGACAGCTATACTACGAGCAGTACTTC
CDR3aa: CASSSGQLYYEQYF

abundance: -
v_gene: TRBV3-1/TRBV3-2
d_gene: TRBD1
j_gene: TRBJ1-1
CDR3nt: TGTGCCAGCAGCCACCCCCGGACAGGGGACACTGAAGCTTTCTTT
CDR3aa: CASSHPRTGDTEAFF

abundance: -
v_gene: TRBV29-1
d_gene: -
j_gene: TRBJ1-1
CDR3nt: TGCAGCGGTACCACAGGGATCGCTGAAGCTTTCTTT
CDR3aa: CSGTTGIAEAFF

abundance: -
v_gene: TRBV18
d_gene: -
j_gene: TRBJ1-3
CDR3nt: TGTGCCAGCTCACCAACTGGAAACACCATATATTTT
CDR3aa: CASSPTGNTIYF

abundance: few
v_gene: TRBV4-1
d_gene: -
j_gene: TRBJ1-2
CDR3nt: TGCGCCAGCAGCCAAGATATTGCAGACCGTTACGGCTACACCTTC
CDR3aa: CASSQDIADRYGYTF

abundance: -
v_gene: TRBV27
d_gene: -
j_gene: TRBJ2-7
CDR3nt: TGTGCCAGCAGTTTAGAAAGGGGTGGGGGCTACGAGCAGTACTTC
CDR3aa: CASSLERGGGYEQYF

abundance: few
v_gene: TRBV7-2
d_gene: -
j_gene: TRBJ1-5
CDR3nt: TGTGCCAGCAGCCTCGTTGGAGGTAATCAGCCCCAGCATTTT
CDR3aa: CASSLVGGNQPQHF

abundance: -
v_gene: TRBV5-1
d_gene: -
j_gene: TRBJ1-5
CDR3nt: TGCGCCAGCAGGGGTGATAGCAATCAGCCCCAGCATTTT
CDR3aa: CASRGDSNQPQHF

abundance: once
v_gene: TRBV6-5
d_gene: -
j_gene: TRBJ1-1
CDR3nt: TGTGCCAGCAGTTCCCCCTACAGGGTCCGTGGTGAAGCTTTCTTT
CDR3aa: CASSSPYRVRGEAFF

abundance: -
v_gene: TRBV5-1
d_gene: -
j_gene: TRBJ2-5
CDR3nt: TGCGCCAGCAGCTCCGGGACTCCCCAAGAGACCCAGTACTTC
CDR3aa: CASSSGTPQETQYF